One sample yielded the 17 T cell receptor beta chains listed below, sequenced in a study of CD8+ T cells in alopecia areata. Reverse transcription of extracted RNA yielded cDNA, which provided the sequencing template. Assay used: immunoSEQ multiplex PCR; TCRdb lists only in-frame clones, some missing. In the table there are 150,000 or so clones, around 87% of which are singletons. The source was CD8+ T cells sorted from blood, collected at week 0. The receptors were sampled from a human donor with alopecia areata.

The V call is TRBV7-3, the J call TRBJ2-3; no definite D call. V was clipped by 5 bases and J by 7 bases, with 13 bases between them. Germline CDR1 reads SGHTA; CDR2 reads FQGTGA. The CDR3 has 13 residues. CDR3 sequence reads: CASSPFIQHTQYF. The CDR3 region has the DNA TGTGCCAGCAGCCCCTTTATACAGCATACGCAGTATTTT.

J is TRBJ2-4 and V is TRBV19, with D possibly being TRBD2 (6 bases). Looked up from germline, CDR1 is LNHDA and CDR2 is SQIVND (reference sequence). The CDR3 covers 14 residues. The germline V and J ends were trimmed by 7 bases and 0 bases, with 10 bases remaining between them. The CDR3 DNA reads TGTGCCAGTAAGGGGAGGCTAGCCAAAAACATTCAGTACTTC. Protein sequence: CASKGRLAKNIQYF.

The chain recombines TRBV30 with TRBJ1-5; D perhaps matches TRBD1 (5 bases). Germline-derived CDR1 and CDR2 are GTSNPN and SVGIG (reference sequence). This CDR3 has 14 amino acids. With 3 bases removed from V and 7 bases from J, the gap between germline ends came to 16 bases. The CDR3 sequence: CAWSSSRDGQPQHF. The CDR3 DNA reads as TGTGCCTGGAGCTCGTCCAGGGATGGACAGCCCCAGCATTTT.

This clone was seen a handful of times. The sample carries other DNA sequences with the same CDR3. The rearrangement links TRBV27 to TRBJ1-1; tentatively, D is TRBD1 (5 bases). Between the trimmed V and J ends, which lost 5 bases and 1 base, there was a span of 11 bases. This CDR3 spans 14 amino acids. Looked up from germline, CDR1 is MNHEY and CDR2 is SMNVEV (reference sequence). The CDR3 bases are TGTGCCAGCAGTCTACGGGGGGGGAACACTGAAGCTTTCTTT. Amino acids: CASSLRGGNTEAFF.

The CDR3: CASSQMGLEVTQYF. CDR3 DNA: TGCGCCAGCAGCCAAATGGGGTTGGAGGTGACCCAGTACTTC. The rearrangement joins TRBV4-1 to TRBJ2-5; D may be TRBD2 (5 bases). Germline loops: CDR1 MGHRA, CDR2 YSYEKL. This CDR3 contains 14 residues. Trimming pared 2 bases from V and 7 bases from J, leaving 14 bases between.

In DNA form, the CDR3 reads TGTGCCAGCAGCTTAACAGGGGGCTCCGAGCAGTACTTC. Protein product: CASSLTGGSEQYF. The chain joins TRBV5-6 to TRBJ2-7, with 9 bases that match TRBD1. Germline V gene lookup returns CDR1 SGHDT and CDR2 YYEEEE. The CDR3 runs to 13 residues. After removal of 2 bases from V and 6 bases from J, the junction contained 3 bases not matched to a gene.

The chain links TRBV11-2 to TRBJ2-2; D gene ambiguous. This CDR3 contains 16 residues. Germline lookup yields CDR1 SGHAT and CDR2 FQNNGV. V lost 1 base and J lost 4, with 13 bases in between. This CDR3 reads CASSLGVDTFTGELFF. DNA for the CDR3: TGTGCCAGCAGCTTAGGAGTCGACACTTTCACCGGGGAGCTGTTTTTT.

The chain carries TRBV4-1 and TRBJ2-3; TRBD2 matches at 11 bases. The germline CDR1 and CDR2 sequences are MGHRA and YSYEKL. The CDR3 spans 15 residues. The J segment lost 0 bases and the V segment lost 4 bases, leaving 0 bases of the junction unmatched. The DNA of the CDR3 is TGCGCCAGCAGCCGGACTAGCGGGAGCACAGATACGCAGTATTTT. It translates to CASSRTSGSTDTQYF.

This sequence joins TRBV6-1 and TRBJ2-3; possibly TRBD2 for D (6 bases). The V and J ends lost 2 bases and 4 bases respectively, with 10 bases between them. CDR1 and CDR2 from the germline V gene are MNHNS and SASEGT. CDR3 length equals 14 residues. This CDR3 reads CASSELSGADTQYF. CDR3 nucleotide sequence: TGTGCCAGCAGTGAATTATCGGGGGCAGATACGCAGTATTTT.

The chain carries TRBV6-5 and TRBJ1-3; possible D gene TRBD1, 6 bases. Germline V gives CDR1 MNHEY, CDR2 SVGAGI. This CDR3 region has 15 residues. V lost 5 bases and J 0 bases, leaving 11 bases between the germline ends. CDR3 sequence: CASSADRNSGNTIYF. The CDR3, as DNA: TGTGCCAGCAGTGCGGACAGAAACTCTGGAAACACCATATATTTT.

The CDR3 DNA is TGTGCCAGCAGCGTCGGGACTAGCGGGGGCTCCGGGGAGACCCAGTACTTC. Amino acids: CASSVGTSGGSGETQYF. The chain combines TRBV7-8 with TRBJ2-5, with TRBD2 matching 14 bases. CDR3 size: 17 residues. V lost 5 bases, J lost 5 bases, and 10 bases stayed unmatched. CDR1 SGHVS and CDR2 FQNEAQ come from the germline V gene.

This clone turned up a few times. This rearrangement joins TRBV27 to TRBJ1-1, with a weak D call TRBD1 (6 bases). Deletions cut 7 bases from V and 6 bases from J, with 18 bases between. Looked up from germline, CDR1 is MNHEY and CDR2 is SMNVEV (reference sequence). The CDR3 spans 14 residues. The CDR3 loop is CASKQGGRGAEAFF. CDR3 sequence (DNA): TGTGCCAGCAAACAAGGAGGCAGGGGCGCTGAAGCTTTCTTT.

The J gene is TRBJ2-3, the V gene TRBV30; D may be TRBD1 (5 bases). V was cut by 4 bases and J by 2 bases, with 10 bases left in between. The CDR3 sequence is 13 residues long. CDR1 is GTSNPN and CDR2 is SVGIG in the germline V gene (reference sequence). CDR3 nucleotide sequence: TGTGCCTGGACCAGGGTACTCACAGATACGCAGTATTTT. It translates to CAWTRVLTDTQYF.

V is TRBV7-9 and J is TRBJ2-1, with D possibly being TRBD2 (5 bases). This CDR3 has 14 residues. From germline, CDR1 is SEHNR and CDR2 FQNEAQ (reference sequence). V gave up 5 bases and J gave up 1 base, with 9 bases separating them. DNA of the CDR3: TGTGCCAGCAGCCCCCCGGGGTCCTACAATGAGCAGTTCTTC. It is translated as CASSPPGSYNEQFF. Complete variable domain (other parts from reference TRBV7-9 and TRBJ2-1): DTGVSQNPRHKITKRGQNVTFRCDPISEHNRLYWYRQTLGQGPEFLTYFQNEAQLEKSRLLSDRFSAERPKGSFSTLEIQRTEQGDSAMYLCASSPPGSYNEQFFGPGTRLTVL.

The chain joins TRBV6-4 to TRBJ1-1; a weak D match, TRBD1 (5 bases). The CDR3 length is 12 residues. Germline V gene sequence: CDR1 MRHNA, CDR2 SNTAGT. The V end lost 3 bases, the J end lost 13 bases, and 15 bases lay between the germline ends. The DNA for the CDR3 is TGTGCCAGCAGTGAACACGGGGACCCGGTTTTCTTT. It translates to CASSEHGDPVFF.

This rearrangement joins TRBV27 to TRBJ1-2; 8 bases map to TRBD1. Germline V gene data show CDR1 as MNHEY and CDR2 as SMNVEV (reference sequence). Trimming at V came to 5 bases and at J to 6 bases, leaving 11 bases not matched to a gene. This CDR3 has 15 residues. CDR3 loop: CASSILGQDWDGYTF. The CDR3 DNA follows: TGTGCCAGCAGTATCTTGGGACAGGACTGGGATGGCTACACCTTC.

The chain recombines TRBV6-5 with TRBJ2-5; 8 nucleotides agree with TRBD2. Germline CDR1 MNHEY, CDR2 SVGAGI. The ends lost 2 bases at V and 2 bases at J; junction bases unmatched: 1. This CDR3 has 14 amino acids. CDR3 DNA: TGTGCCAGCAGTTACACTAGCGGACAAGAGACCCAGTACTTC. Its protein product is CASSYTSGQETQYF.